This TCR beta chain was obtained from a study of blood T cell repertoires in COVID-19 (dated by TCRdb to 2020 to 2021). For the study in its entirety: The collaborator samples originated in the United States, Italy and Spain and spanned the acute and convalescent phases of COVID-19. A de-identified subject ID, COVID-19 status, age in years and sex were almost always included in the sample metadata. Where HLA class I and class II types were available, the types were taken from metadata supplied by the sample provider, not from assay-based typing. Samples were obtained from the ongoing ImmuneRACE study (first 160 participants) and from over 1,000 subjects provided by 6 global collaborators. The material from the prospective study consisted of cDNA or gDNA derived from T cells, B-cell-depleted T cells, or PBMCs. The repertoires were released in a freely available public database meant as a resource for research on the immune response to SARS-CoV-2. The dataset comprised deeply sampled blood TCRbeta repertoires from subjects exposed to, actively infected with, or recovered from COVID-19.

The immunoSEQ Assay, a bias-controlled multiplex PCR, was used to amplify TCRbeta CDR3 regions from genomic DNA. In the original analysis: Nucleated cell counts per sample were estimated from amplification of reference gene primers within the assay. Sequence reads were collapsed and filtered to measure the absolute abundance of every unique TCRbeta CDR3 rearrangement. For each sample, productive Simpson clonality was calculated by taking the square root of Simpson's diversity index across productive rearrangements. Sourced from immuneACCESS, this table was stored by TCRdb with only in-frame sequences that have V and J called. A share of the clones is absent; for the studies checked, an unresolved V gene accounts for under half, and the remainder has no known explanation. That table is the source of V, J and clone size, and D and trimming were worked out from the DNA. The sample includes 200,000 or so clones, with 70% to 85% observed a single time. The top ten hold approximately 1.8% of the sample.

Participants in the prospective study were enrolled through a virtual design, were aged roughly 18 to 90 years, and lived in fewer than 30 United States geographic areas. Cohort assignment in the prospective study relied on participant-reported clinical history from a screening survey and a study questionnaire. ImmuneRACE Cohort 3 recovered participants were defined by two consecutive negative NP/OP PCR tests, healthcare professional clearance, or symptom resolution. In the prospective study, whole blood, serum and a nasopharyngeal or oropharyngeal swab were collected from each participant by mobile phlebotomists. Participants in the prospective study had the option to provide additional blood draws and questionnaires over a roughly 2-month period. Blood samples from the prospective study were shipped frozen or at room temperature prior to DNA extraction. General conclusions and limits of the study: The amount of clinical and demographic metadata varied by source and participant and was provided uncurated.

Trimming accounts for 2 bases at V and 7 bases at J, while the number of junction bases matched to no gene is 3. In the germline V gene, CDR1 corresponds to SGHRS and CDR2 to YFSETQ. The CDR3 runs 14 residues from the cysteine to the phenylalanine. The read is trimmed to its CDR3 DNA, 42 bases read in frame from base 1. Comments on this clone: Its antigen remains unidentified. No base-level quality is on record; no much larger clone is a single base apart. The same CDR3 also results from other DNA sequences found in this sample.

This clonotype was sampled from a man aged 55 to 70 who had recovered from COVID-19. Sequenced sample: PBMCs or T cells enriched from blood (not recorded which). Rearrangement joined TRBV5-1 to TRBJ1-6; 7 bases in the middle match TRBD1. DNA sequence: TGCGCCAGCAGCTTAGGACAGGAGAATTCACCCCTCCACTTT. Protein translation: CASSLGQENSPLHF.